These T cell receptor beta chains were read from a single sample in a study of T cell responses to AZD1222 COVID-19 vaccine. The repertoire was sequenced with immunoSEQ multiplex PCR; TCRdb's copy has only in-frame clones and lacks some. The repertoire holds about 130,000 clones, with approximately 94% as singletons. This material consisted of peripheral blood, taken on day 0 of AZD1222 vaccination. These TCRs come from an adult in good health. CDR3s include the opening cysteine and the closing phenylalanine or tryptophan. Each record gives: clone size, D gene, V gene, J gene, CDR3 protein, CDR3 DNA. The D gene is left open where the match is weak. Part of the rows lack a size; the others show once, few, many or a class for expanded clones.

-	-	TRBV19	TRBJ1-1	CASSMGRLTEAFF	TGTGCCAGTAGTATGGGGAGGCTCACTGAAGCTTTCTTT
-	TRBD1	TRBV4-2	TRBJ1-1	CASTTQTGFEGEAFF	TGTGCCAGCACCACTCAGACAGGGTTTGAGGGTGAAGCTTTCTTT
-	-	TRBV5-1	TRBJ2-3	CASSLGPEVRTDTQYF	TGCGCCAGCAGCTTGGGGCCGGAGGTTAGGACAGATACGCAGTATTTT
-	-	TRBV28	TRBJ2-5	CASSPGQGETQYF	TGTGCCAGCAGCCCCGGCCAGGGAGAGACCCAGTACTTC
-	-	TRBV6-5	TRBJ1-1	CASSYGDTNTEAFF	TGTGCCAGCAGTTACGGGGACACCAACACTGAAGCTTTCTTT
-	-	TRBV12-3/TRBV12-4	TRBJ1-4	CASSWGLKEKLFF	TGTGCCAGCAGTTGGGGACTTAAGGAAAAACTGTTTTTT
-	-	TRBV7-2	TRBJ1-6	CASSPPGSPLHF	TGTGCCAGCAGCCCCCCAGGTTCACCCCTCCACTTT
once	TRBD2	TRBV7-8	TRBJ2-1	CASSLDPGGSSYNEQFF	TGTGCCAGCAGCTTAGATCCCGGGGGGAGCTCCTACAATGAGCAGTTCTTC
few	-	TRBV6-1	TRBJ2-1	CASSEFPGQHNEQFF	TGTGCCAGCAGTGAATTCCCCGGCCAGCACAATGAGCAGTTCTTC
-	-	TRBV5-1	TRBJ1-1	CASSFGQNEAFF	TGCGCCAGCAGCTTTGGACAGAATGAAGCTTTCTTT
-	-	TRBV3-1/TRBV3-2	TRBJ1-2	CASSQDAGGSRGYTF	TGTGCCAGCAGCCAAGATGCGGGGGGGAGCCGAGGCTACACCTTC
-	TRBD1	TRBV13	TRBJ2-1	CASSSKVPGGYHNEQFF	TGTGCCAGCAGCTCTAAGGTTCCAGGGGGCTACCACAATGAGCAGTTCTTC
-	-	TRBV14	TRBJ2-3	CASSHTEPQYF	TGTGCCAGCAGCCATACCGAACCTCAGTATTTT
-	TRBD2	TRBV5-1	TRBJ2-1	CASSLGGLLSYNEQFF	TGCGCCAGCAGCTTGGGGGGACTATTATCCTACAATGAGCAGTTCTTC
-	TRBD1	TRBV25-1	TRBJ1-2	CASSEGGQGTVYGYTF	TGTGCCAGCAGTGAAGGTGGACAGGGGACCGTCTATGGCTACACCTTC
-	-	TRBV19	TRBJ1-1	CASRQNTEAFF	TGTGCCAGTAGGCAGAACACTGAAGCTTTCTTT
-	-	TRBV6-5	TRBJ2-7	CASSYSTGSLYEQYF	TGTGCCAGCAGTTACTCGACCGGGAGTCTTTACGAGCAGTACTTC
-	-	TRBV3-1/TRBV3-2	TRBJ1-5	CASSHGRSFSQPQHF	TGTGCCAGCAGCCACGGCAGGAGCTTTTCTCAGCCCCAGCATTTT
-	-	TRBV6-5	TRBJ1-2	CASSYTGDYGYTF	TGTGCCAGCAGTTACACGGGGGACTATGGCTACACCTTC
-	TRBD2	TRBV30	TRBJ2-1	CAWSIAGTYNEQFF	TGTGCCTGGAGCATAGCGGGGACCTACAATGAGCAGTTCTTC
-	-	TRBV30	TRBJ1-2	CARSDTGWHGYTF	TGTGCCCGTAGCGACACAGGGTGGCATGGCTACACCTTC